This TCR beta chain was sequenced for a study of technical replicates of blood from a handful of donors (dated by TCRdb to between 2016 and 2019). The CDR3 numbers 16 residues from cysteine through phenylalanine. The CDR3 DNA has 48 bases and is translated from base 1. V trim: 5 bases; J trim: 3 bases; unmatched bases: 9. The germline V gene (reference sequence) gives CDR1 as MNHNY and CDR2 as SVGAGI. Library construction relied on the immunoSEQ multiplex PCR assay. This immuneACCESS table, as held by TCRdb, lists in-frame sequences with V and J called but not all clones. Of the missing ones, under half trace to an unresolved V gene in checked studies; the others have no known cause. This sample has under 15,000 clones in its table, and approximately 96% of those were observed once. The ten largest clones capture more than 6% of the sample. This clone was counted a single time. Its antigen is unknown. No per-base quality is available; no much larger clone lies one base away.

Sequences were obtained from PBMCs. The clonotype originates from a human donor in good health. Rearrangement joined TRBV6-6 to TRBJ2-7; 11 junctional bases match TRBD1. The CDR3 here reads CASSPLSGTGGYEQYF. Read as DNA, the sequence is TGTGCCAGCAGTCCACTCTCCGGGACAGGGGGCTACGAGCAGTACTTC.